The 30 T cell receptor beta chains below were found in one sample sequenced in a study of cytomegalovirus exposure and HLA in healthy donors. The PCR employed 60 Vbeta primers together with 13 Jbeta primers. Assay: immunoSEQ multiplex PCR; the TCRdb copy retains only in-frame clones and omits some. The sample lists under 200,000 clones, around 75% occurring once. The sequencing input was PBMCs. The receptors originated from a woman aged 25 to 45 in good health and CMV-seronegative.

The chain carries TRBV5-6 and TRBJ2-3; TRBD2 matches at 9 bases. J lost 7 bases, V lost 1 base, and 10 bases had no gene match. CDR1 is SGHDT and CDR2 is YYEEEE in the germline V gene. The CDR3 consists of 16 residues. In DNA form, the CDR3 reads TGTGCCAGCAGCTTGTCTCCAGCGGGGGGCAGATATACGCAGTATTTT. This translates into CASSLSPAGGRYTQYF.

The CDR3 DNA sequence: TGCGCCAGCAGCAGCAAAGCGGGGGGGTCCTACGAGCAGTACTTC. As protein: CASSSKAGGSYEQYF. The chain employs TRBV5-1 and TRBJ2-7; 10 bases are a match to TRBD2. Germline loops: CDR1 SGHRS, CDR2 YFSETQ. This CDR3 has 15 residues. J gave up 1 base and V 4 bases, and 5 bases lay outside the gene matches.

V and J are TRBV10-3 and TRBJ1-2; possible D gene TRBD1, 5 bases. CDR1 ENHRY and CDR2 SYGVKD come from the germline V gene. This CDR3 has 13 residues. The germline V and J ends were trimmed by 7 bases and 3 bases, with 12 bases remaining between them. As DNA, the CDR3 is TGTGCCATCACTCAGGAGGGGTACTATGGCTACACCTTC. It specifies CAITQEGYYGYTF.

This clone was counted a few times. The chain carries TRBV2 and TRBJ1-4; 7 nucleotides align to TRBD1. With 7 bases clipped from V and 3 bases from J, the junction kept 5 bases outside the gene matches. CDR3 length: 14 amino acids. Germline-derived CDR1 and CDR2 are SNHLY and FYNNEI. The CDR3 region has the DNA TGTGCCAGCACCGAAGGGACAGCTAATGAAAAACTGTTTTTT. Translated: CASTEGTANEKLFF. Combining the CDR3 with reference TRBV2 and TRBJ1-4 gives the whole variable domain EPEVTQTPSHQVTQMGQEVILRCVPISNHLYFYWYRQILGQKVEFLVSFYNNEISEKSEIFDDQFSVERPDGSNFTLKIRSTKLEDSAMYFCASTEGTANEKLFFGSGTQLSVL.

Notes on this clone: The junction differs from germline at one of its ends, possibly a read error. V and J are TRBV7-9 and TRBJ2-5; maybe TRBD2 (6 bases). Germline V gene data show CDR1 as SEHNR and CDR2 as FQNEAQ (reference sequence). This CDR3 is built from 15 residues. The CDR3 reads CSSSLSWGERETQYF. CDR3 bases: TGTTCCAGCAGCTTATCGTGGGGGGAGAGGGAGACCCAGTACTTC.

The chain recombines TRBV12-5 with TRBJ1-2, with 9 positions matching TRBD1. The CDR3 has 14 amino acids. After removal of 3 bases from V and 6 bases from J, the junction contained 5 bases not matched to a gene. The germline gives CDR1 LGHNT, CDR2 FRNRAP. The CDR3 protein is CASGFQDRGHGYTF. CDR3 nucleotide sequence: TGTGCTAGTGGTTTCCAGGACAGGGGTCATGGCTACACCTTC.

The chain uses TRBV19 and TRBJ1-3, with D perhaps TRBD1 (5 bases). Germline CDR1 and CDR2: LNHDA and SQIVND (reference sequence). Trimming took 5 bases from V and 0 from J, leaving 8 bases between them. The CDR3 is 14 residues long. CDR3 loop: CASSAGHSGNTIYF. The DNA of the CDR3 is TGTGCCAGTAGTGCAGGGCACTCTGGAAACACCATATATTTT.

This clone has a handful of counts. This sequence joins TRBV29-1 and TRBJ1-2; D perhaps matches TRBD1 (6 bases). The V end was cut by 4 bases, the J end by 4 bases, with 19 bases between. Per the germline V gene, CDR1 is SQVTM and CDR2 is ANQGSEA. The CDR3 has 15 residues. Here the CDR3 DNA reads TGCAGCGTTGCTGGCGGACAGAGTCAACTCTATGGCTACACCTTC. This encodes CSVAGGQSQLYGYTF. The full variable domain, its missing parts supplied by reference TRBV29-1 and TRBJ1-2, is SAVISQKPSRDICQRGTSLTIQCQVDSQVTMMFWYRQQPGQSLTLIATANQGSEATYESGFVIDKFPISRPNLTFSTLTVSNMSPEDSSIYLCSVAGGQSQLYGYTFGSGTRLTVV.

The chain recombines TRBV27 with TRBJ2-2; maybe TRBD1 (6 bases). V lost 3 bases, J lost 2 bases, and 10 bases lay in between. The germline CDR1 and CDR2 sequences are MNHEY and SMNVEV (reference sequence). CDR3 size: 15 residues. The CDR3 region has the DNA TGTGCCAGCAGTTTGGACAGATCTAACACCGGGGAGCTGTTTTTT. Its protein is CASSLDRSNTGELFF.

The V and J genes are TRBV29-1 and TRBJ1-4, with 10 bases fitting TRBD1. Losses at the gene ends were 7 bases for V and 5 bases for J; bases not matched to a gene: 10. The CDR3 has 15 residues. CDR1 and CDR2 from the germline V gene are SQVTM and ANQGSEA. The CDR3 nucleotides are TGCAGCGGTGGGGACAGGGGAAGAGAGAATGAAAAACTGTTTTTT. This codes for CSGGDRGRENEKLFF.

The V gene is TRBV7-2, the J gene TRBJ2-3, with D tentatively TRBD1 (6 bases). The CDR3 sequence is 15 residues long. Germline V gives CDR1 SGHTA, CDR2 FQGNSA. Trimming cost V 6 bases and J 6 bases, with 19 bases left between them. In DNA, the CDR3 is TGTGCCAGCAGACCTCAAGTAGGGGGTCCGGATACGCAGTATTTT. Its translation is CASRPQVGGPDTQYF.

The CDR3 nucleotides are TGTGCCAGCAGGTCTAGCTACGAGCAGTACTTC. Encoded protein: CASRSSYEQYF. The J gene is TRBJ2-7, the V gene TRBV2, with D unclear. Germline-derived CDR1 and CDR2 are SNHLY and FYNNEI. Trimming removed 6 bases from V and 3 bases from J, with 6 bases in between. There are 11 residues in the CDR3.

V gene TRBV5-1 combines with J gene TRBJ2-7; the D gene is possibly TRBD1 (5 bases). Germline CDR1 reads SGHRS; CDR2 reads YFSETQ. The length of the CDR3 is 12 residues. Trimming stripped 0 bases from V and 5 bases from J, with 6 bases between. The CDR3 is CASSLARDEQYF. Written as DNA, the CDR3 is TGCGCCAGCAGCTTGGCCAGGGACGAGCAGTACTTC.

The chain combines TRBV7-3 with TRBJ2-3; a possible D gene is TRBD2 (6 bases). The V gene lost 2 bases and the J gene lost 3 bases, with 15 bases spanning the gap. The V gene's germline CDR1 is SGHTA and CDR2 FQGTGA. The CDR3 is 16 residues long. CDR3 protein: CASSLLSGGWTDTQYF. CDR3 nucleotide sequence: TGTGCCAGCAGCTTATTGTCTGGGGGGTGGACAGATACGCAGTATTTT.

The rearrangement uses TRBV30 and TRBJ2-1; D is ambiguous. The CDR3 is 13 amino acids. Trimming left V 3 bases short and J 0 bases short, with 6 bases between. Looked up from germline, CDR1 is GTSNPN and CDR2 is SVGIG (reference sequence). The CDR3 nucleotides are TGTGCCTGGAGCTATATCTCCTACAATGAGCAGTTCTTC. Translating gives CAWSYISYNEQFF.

The CDR3 DNA is TGTGCCAGCAGCGAACGGGGACAGGGAGGTTTGAGTGAAAAACTGTTTTTT. It codes for CASSERGQGGLSEKLFF. V usage is TRBV6-1 and J usage is TRBJ1-4, with 9 positions matching TRBD1. The germline gives CDR1 MNHNS, CDR2 SASEGT. The CDR3 loop spans 17 amino acids. V shed 6 bases, J shed 7 bases, and the junction held 15 bases outside the gene matches.

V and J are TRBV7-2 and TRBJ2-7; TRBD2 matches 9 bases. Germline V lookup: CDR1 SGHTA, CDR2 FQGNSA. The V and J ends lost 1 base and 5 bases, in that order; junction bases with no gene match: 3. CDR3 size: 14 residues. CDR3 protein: CASSLERGANEQYF. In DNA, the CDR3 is TGTGCCAGCAGCTTAGAGCGGGGGGCCAACGAGCAGTACTTC.

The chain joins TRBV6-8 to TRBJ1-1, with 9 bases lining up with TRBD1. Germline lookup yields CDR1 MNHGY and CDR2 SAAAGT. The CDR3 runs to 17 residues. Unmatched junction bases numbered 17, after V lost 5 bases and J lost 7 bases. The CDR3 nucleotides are TGTGCCAGCAGTCTAGCCCGGACTGACAGGGGGAGCGTTGAAGCTTTCTTT. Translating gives CASSLARTDRGSVEAFF.

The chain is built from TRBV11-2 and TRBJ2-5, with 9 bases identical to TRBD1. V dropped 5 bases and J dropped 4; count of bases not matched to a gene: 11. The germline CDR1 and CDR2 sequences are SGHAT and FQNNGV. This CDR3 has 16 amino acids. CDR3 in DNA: TGTGCCAGCAGCCGCCCTATCGGACAGGGGAGAGAGACCCAGTACTTC. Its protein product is CASSRPIGQGRETQYF.

The CDR3 protein is CSVAGTWDDYGYTF. The CDR3 DNA sequence: TGCAGCGTTGCAGGGACTTGGGATGACTATGGCTACACCTTC. The chain has TRBV29-1 and TRBJ1-2; TRBD1 is a possible D gene (5 bases). This CDR3 has 14 amino acids. V was pared by 4 bases and J by 3 bases, with 15 bases between. Germline lookup yields CDR1 SQVTM and CDR2 ANQGSEA.

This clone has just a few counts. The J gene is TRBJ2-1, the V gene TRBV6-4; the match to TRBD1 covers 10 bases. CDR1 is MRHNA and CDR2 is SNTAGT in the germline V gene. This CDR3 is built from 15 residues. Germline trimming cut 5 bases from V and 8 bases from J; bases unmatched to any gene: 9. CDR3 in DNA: TGTGCCAGCAGTCCGAAAACCGGGACAGGGGATGAGCAGTTCTTC. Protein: CASSPKTGTGDEQFF.

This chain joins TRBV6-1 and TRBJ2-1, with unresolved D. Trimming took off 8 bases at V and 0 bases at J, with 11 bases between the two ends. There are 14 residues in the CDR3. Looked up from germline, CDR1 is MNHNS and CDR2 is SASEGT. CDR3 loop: CASLLQDSYNEQFF. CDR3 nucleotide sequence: TGTGCCAGCCTACTACAAGACTCCTACAATGAGCAGTTCTTC.

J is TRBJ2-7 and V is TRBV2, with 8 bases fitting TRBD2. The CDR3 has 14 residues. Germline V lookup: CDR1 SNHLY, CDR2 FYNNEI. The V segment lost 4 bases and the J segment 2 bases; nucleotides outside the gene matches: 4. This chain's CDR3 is CASSVGGRTYEQYF. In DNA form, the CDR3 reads TGTGCCAGCAGTGTTGGCGGGAGGACCTACGAGCAGTACTTC.

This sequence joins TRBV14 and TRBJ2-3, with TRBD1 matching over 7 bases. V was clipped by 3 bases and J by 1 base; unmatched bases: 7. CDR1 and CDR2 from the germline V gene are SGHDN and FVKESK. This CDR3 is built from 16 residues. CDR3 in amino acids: CASSQRPGQGTDTQYF. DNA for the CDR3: TGTGCCAGCAGCCAGCGTCCCGGACAGGGCACAGATACGCAGTATTTT.

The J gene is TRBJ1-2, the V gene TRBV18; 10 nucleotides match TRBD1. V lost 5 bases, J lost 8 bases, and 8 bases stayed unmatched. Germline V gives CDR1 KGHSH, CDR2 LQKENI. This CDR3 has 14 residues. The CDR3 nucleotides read TGTGCCAGCTCAAAGGACAGGGGGATGCGGGGCTACACCTTC. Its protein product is CASSKDRGMRGYTF.

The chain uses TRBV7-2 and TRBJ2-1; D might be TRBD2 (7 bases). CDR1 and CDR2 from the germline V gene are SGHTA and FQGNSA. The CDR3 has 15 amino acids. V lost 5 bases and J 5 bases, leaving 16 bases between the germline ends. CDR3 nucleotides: TGTGCCAGCAGCCCCGGAGGGGGGGGCCACAATGAGCAGTTCTTC. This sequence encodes CASSPGGGGHNEQFF.

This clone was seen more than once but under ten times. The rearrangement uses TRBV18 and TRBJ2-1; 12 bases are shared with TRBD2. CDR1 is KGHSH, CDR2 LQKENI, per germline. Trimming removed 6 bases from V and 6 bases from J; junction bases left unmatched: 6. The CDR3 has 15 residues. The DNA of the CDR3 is TGTGCCAGCTCGCCCCTAGCGGGAGGGGGCAATGAGCAGTTCTTC. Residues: CASSPLAGGGNEQFF. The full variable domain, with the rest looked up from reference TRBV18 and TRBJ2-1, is NAGVMQNPRHLVRRRGQEARLRCSPMKGHSHVYWYRQLPEEGLKFMVYLQKENIIDESGMPKERFSAEFPKEGPSILRIQQVVRGDSAAYFCASSPLAGGGNEQFFGPGTRLTVL.

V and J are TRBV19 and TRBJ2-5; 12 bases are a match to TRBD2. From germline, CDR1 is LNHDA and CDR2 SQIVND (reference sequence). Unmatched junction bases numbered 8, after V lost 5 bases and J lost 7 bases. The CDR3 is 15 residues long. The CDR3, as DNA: TGTGCCAGTAGTTCTAGCGGGGGGGCCGCAGGGACCCAGTACTTC. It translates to CASSSSGGAAGTQYF.

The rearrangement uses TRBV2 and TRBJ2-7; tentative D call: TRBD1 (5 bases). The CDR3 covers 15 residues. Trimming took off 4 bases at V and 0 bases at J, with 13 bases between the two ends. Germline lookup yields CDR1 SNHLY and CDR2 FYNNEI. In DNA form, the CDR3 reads TGTGCCAGCAGTGGGAGACAGATCAGCTCCTACGAGCAGTACTTC. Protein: CASSGRQISSYEQYF.

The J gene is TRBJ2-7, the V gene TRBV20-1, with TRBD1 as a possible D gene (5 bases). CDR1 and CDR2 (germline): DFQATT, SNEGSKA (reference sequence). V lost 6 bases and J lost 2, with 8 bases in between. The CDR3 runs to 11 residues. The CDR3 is CSARRAYEQYF. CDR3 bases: TGCAGTGCGCGCAGGGCCTACGAGCAGTACTTC.